A single sample gave rise to the 10 T cell receptor beta chains below, sequenced in a study of identical twins. Via MiXCR, TCRdb re-called the 5' RACE reads, giving one row per CDR3 protein. Of around 240,000 distinct CDR3 sequences listed, roughly a tenth are singletons. What was sequenced was memory T cells sorted from blood. The receptors derive from a man in his forties or fifties in good health.

The rearrangement joins TRBV6-5 to TRBJ2-7, with 7 positions matching TRBD1. V dropped 2 bases and J dropped 6; count of bases not matched to a gene: 16. This CDR3 is built from 17 residues. Germline V gene lookup returns CDR1 MNHEY and CDR2 SVGAGI. CDR3 sequence: CASSYPGSGTVAFEQYF. CDR3 in DNA: TGTGCCAGCAGTTACCCCGGCAGTGGGACAGTGGCCTTCGAGCAGTACTTC.

This rearrangement joins TRBV5-1 to TRBJ2-3; no reliable D call. This CDR3 has 13 amino acids. The V end lost 3 bases, the J end lost 2 bases, and 7 bases lay between the germline ends. Germline values: CDR1 SGHRS, CDR2 YFSETQ. This CDR3 is CASSSATTDTQYF. The DNA of the CDR3 is TGCGCCAGCAGCTCTGCCACCACAGATACGCAGTATTTT.

V is TRBV6-1 and J is TRBJ2-1; D is perhaps TRBD1 (5 bases). Germline loops: CDR1 MNHNS, CDR2 SASEGT. Between the trimmed V and J ends, which lost 2 bases and 9 bases, there was a span of 14 bases. The CDR3 extends over 14 amino acids. The CDR3 spells CASSENFRVGEQFF. CDR3 DNA sequence: TGTGCCAGCAGTGAAAACTTCAGGGTTGGTGAGCAGTTCTTC.

This clonotype was seen repeatedly, ten times or more. This sequence joins TRBV28 and TRBJ1-2; D might be TRBD1 (5 bases). Germline V lookup: CDR1 MDHEN, CDR2 SYDVKM. The V gene lost 3 bases and the J gene lost 4 bases, with 12 bases spanning the gap. The CDR3 has 14 residues. DNA for the CDR3: TGTGCCAGCAGTTTTGGGCCGGGGACCTATGGCTACACCTTC. This sequence encodes CASSFGPGTYGYTF.

This clonotype was seen at least ten times. CDR3 in DNA: TGTGCCAGCAGCTTAGGTTGGGAGCACTCCTACGAGCAGTACTTC. Translating gives CASSLGWEHSYEQYF. The chain uses TRBV7-2 and TRBJ2-7, with D maybe TRBD2 (5 bases). CDR3 length: 15 amino acids. Between the trimmed V and J ends, which lost 1 base and 0 bases, there was a span of 10 bases. Germline V gene data show CDR1 as SGHTA and CDR2 as FQGNSA.

This clonotype was counted a few times. The chain couples TRBV15 to TRBJ2-3; D is perhaps TRBD1 or TRBD2 (7 bases each). CDR3 length: 17 amino acids. Per the germline V gene, CDR1 is LNHNV and CDR2 is YYDKDF (reference sequence). V was cut by 0 bases and J by 1 base, with 14 bases left in between. The CDR3 is CATSRDWSGGGTDTQYF. The CDR3 bases are TGTGCCACCAGCAGAGATTGGTCAGGGGGGGGCACAGATACGCAGTATTTT.

This clonotype was counted many times. The V and J genes are TRBV7-3 and TRBJ1-1; D perhaps matches TRBD1 (6 bases). Germline CDR1 is SGHTA and CDR2 is FQGTGA. CDR3 length: 13 amino acids. V dropped 2 bases and J dropped 4 bases, with 8 bases sitting between them. The CDR3 region is CASSLQGSTEAFF. The CDR3, as DNA: TGTGCCAGCAGCTTACAGGGGAGCACTGAAGCTTTCTTT.

This clonotype was detected many times. This rearrangement joins TRBV7-2 to TRBJ2-3, with D uncertain. V was clipped by 5 bases and J by 6 bases, with 9 bases between them. The CDR3 has 12 amino acids. Looked up from germline, CDR1 is SGHTA and CDR2 is FQGNSA. The CDR3 DNA follows: TGTGCCAGCAGCCCTCTAAAGGATACGCAGTATTTT. Residues: CASSPLKDTQYF.

This clonotype showed up many times. This rearrangement joins TRBV6-2 or TRBV6-3 to TRBJ2-7; D is unresolved. The germline V gene has CDR1 MNHEY and CDR2 SVGEGT. The CDR3 covers 13 residues. V shed 7 bases and J shed 2 bases, with 12 bases lying between them. CDR3 protein: CASTFGKTYEQYF. Here the CDR3 DNA reads TGTGCCAGCACGTTTGGTAAAACCTACGAGCAGTACTTC.

Ten or more counts support this clonotype. The chain carries TRBV6-5 and TRBJ2-3; D is possibly TRBD1 (6 bases). This CDR3 is 14 amino acids long. Germline V gene lookup returns CDR1 MNHEY and CDR2 SVGAGI. V was clipped by 4 bases and J by 2 bases, with 10 bases between them. The CDR3 coding sequence is TGTGCCAGCAGTTCGGGACAAATCACAGATACGCAGTATTTT. As protein: CASSSGQITDTQYF.